This TCR beta chain is drawn from a study of shared clonotypes between healthy human individuals. General study results and limits: Sequencing of the sorted subsets was shown by rarefaction to be incomplete despite large depth.

Sequencing was performed with immunoSEQ multiplex PCR; in TCRdb, only in-frame clones are kept and a portion is missing. This sample has over a million clones, with around 98.5% found just once. The CDR3 extends over 17 amino acids. V trimming: 2 bases; J trimming: 5 bases; junction bases outside the gene matches: 16. Germline CDR1 and CDR2: GTSNPN and SVGIG (reference sequence). Regarding this clone: Its antigen is as yet unknown.

This TCR came from a man aged 25 to 45 in good health. The genes are TRBV30 and TRBJ2-5, with 8 bases aligning to TRBD2. The specimen sequenced was naive CD4+ T cells sorted from blood. The subset is: CD45RA+ positively selected. Written as DNA, the CDR3 is TGTGCCTGGAGTCTAAATCGACTAGCGTCGAGAAGCGAGACCCAGTACTTC. Residues: CAWSLNRLASRSETQYF.